A selection of T cell receptor beta chains follows, all from one sample in a study of blood T cell repertoires in COVID-19. Only in-frame clones appear in the TCRdb table, and some are missing; sequencing was by immunoSEQ multiplex PCR. The sample consists of about 66,000 clones, 88% of them appearing once. The sample comprised peripheral blood. The source is a woman between 65 and 79 years old with acute or convalescent COVID-19. The CDR3 runs from the conserved cysteine through the conserved F or W. D genes are given only for firm matches. Clone size is stated in some rows and not others, as once, few, many or a class when expanded.

d_gene,v_gene,j_gene,len,abundance,CDR3aa,CDR3nt
TRBD1,TRBV25-1,TRBJ1-6,16,NA,CASRQVDRGLNSPLHF,TGTGCCAGCAGGCAAGTGGACAGGGGGCTGAATTCACCCCTCCACTTT
NA,TRBV11-2,TRBJ2-1,12,NA,CASSLYRDMQFF,TGTGCCAGCAGCTTATACCGGGATATGCAGTTCTTC
NA,TRBV28,TRBJ1-2,13,NA,CASTTATPYGYTF,TGTGCCAGCACAACAGCCACCCCGTATGGCTACACCTTC
NA,TRBV3-1/TRBV3-2,TRBJ2-7,13,NA,CASTLQGLNEQYF,TGTGCCAGCACTTTACAGGGATTAAACGAGCAGTACTTC
TRBD1,TRBV15,TRBJ1-5,15,NA,CATSRDAGGRQPQHF,TGTGCCACCAGCAGAGACGCAGGGGGCCGACAGCCCCAGCATTTT
TRBD1,TRBV28,TRBJ2-7,17,NA,CASSPQRRQGQGYEQYF,TGTGCCAGCAGTCCCCAAAGGAGACAGGGGCAAGGCTACGAGCAGTACTTC
TRBD1,TRBV5-3,TRBJ1-5,14,NA,CARSYTGGKQPQHF,TGTGCCAGAAGTTATACAGGGGGCAAGCAGCCCCAGCATTTT
NA,TRBV4-1,TRBJ2-1,14,few,CASSQEWQNNEQFF,TGCGCCAGCAGCCAAGAGTGGCAGAACAATGAGCAGTTCTTC
TRBD2,TRBV7-2,TRBJ2-1,14,NA,CASRASGIYNEQFF,TGTGCCAGCAGGGCTAGCGGGATCTACAATGAGCAGTTCTTC
NA,TRBV27,TRBJ2-3,16,NA,CASSLRARRSTDTQYF,TGTGCCAGCAGTTTACGAGCGCGTAGGAGCACAGATACGCAGTATTTT
TRBD1,TRBV2,TRBJ2-2,16,NA,CASSSRTGRNTGELFF,TGTGCCAGCAGCTCGAGGACAGGCAGGAACACCGGGGAGCTGTTTTTT
NA,TRBV27,TRBJ1-1,12,NA,CASSLTGGEAFF,TGTGCCAGCAGTCTCACGGGGGGGGAAGCTTTCTTT
TRBD1,TRBV7-2,TRBJ1-5,14,NA,CASDLTGGYQPQHF,TGTGCCAGCGATTTAACAGGGGGCTATCAGCCCCAGCATTTT
TRBD1,TRBV19,TRBJ1-1,15,NA,CASIPGGTVNTEAFF,TGTGCCAGTATCCCTGGGGGGACAGTGAACACTGAAGCTTTCTTT
TRBD2,TRBV29-1,TRBJ2-1,11,NA,CSVMGGKEQFF,TGCAGCGTTATGGGGGGGAAGGAGCAGTTCTTC
NA,TRBV25-1,TRBJ2-7,15,NA,CASSEWPERGYEQYF,TGTGCCAGCAGTGAATGGCCCGAACGAGGGTACGAGCAGTACTTC
NA,TRBV5-1,TRBJ1-1,9,NA,CASRSEAFF,TGCGCCAGCAGGAGTGAAGCTTTCTTT
TRBD1,TRBV5-8,TRBJ1-6,15,NA,CASSLHRGPNSPLHF,TGTGCCAGCAGCCTGCACAGGGGGCCGAATTCACCCCTCCACTTT
NA,TRBV15,TRBJ1-1,12,NA,CATSRVPGKAFF,TGTGCCACCAGCAGAGTCCCGGGAAAAGCTTTCTTT
TRBD1,TRBV7-2,TRBJ1-2,14,NA,CASSFYGDRGLQIF,TGTGCCAGCAGCTTCTACGGGGACAGGGGGCTTCAAATCTTC
NA,TRBV18,TRBJ2-5,14,NA,CASSPVGSVETQYF,TGTGCCAGCTCACCAGTCGGGAGCGTGGAGACCCAGTACTTC
TRBD1,TRBV24-1,TRBJ1-2,15,NA,CATSDSTGGDNGYTF,TGTGCCACCAGTGATTCGACAGGGGGCGACAATGGCTACACCTTC
TRBD2,TRBV9,TRBJ2-1,15,NA,CASNPTSGRGNEQFF,TGTGCCAGCAACCCGACTAGCGGGAGGGGGAATGAGCAGTTCTTC
NA,TRBV27,TRBJ2-7,14,NA,CASSLQDTTYEQYF,TGTGCCAGCAGTTTACAGGACACAACCTACGAGCAGTACTTC
NA,TRBV30,TRBJ1-1,13,NA,CAWSVQMNTEAFF,TGTGCCTGGAGTGTACAGATGAACACTGAAGCTTTCTTT
TRBD2,TRBV5-1,TRBJ2-7,14,few,CASSLAGGFGEQYF,TGCGCCAGCAGCTTGGCCGGGGGGTTCGGCGAGCAGTACTTC
TRBD1,TRBV27,TRBJ2-5,15,NA,CASSRDRGGQETQYF,TGTGCCAGCAGTCGAGACAGGGGCGGCCAAGAGACCCAGTACTTC
NA,TRBV4-3,TRBJ1-3,15,NA,CASSQLGSSGNTIYF,TGCGCCAGCAGCCAACTCGGGTCCTCTGGAAACACCATATATTTT
NA,TRBV15,TRBJ2-3,18,NA,CATSSPRSQGWGTDTQYF,TGTGCCACCAGCAGTCCCCGTTCTCAGGGATGGGGCACAGATACGCAGTATTTT
NA,TRBV19,TRBJ1-5,13,NA,CASSMTKAQPQHF,TGTGCCAGTAGTATGACAAAGGCCCAGCCCCAGCATTTT
NA,TRBV7-2,TRBJ2-3,14,NA,CASSLGGGVDTQYF,TGTGCCAGCAGCTTAGGAGGGGGAGTAGATACGCAGTATTTT
TRBD1,TRBV7-3,TRBJ2-2,18,NA,CASSLRGGGQGASGELFF,TGTGCCAGCAGCTTAAGAGGAGGGGGACAGGGGGCCTCCGGGGAGCTGTTTTTT